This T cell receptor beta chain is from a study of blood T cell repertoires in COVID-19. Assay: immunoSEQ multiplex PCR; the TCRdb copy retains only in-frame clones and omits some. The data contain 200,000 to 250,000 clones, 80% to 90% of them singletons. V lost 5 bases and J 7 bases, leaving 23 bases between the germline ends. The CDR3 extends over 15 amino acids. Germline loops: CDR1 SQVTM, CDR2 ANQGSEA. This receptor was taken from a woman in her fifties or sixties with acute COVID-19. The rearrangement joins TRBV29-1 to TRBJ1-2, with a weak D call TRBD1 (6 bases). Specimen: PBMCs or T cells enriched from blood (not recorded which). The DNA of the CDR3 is TGCAGCGTTAAAATTGCGACAACAGGGTCAGGTGGCTACACCTTC. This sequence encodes CSVKIATTGSGGYTF.